This entry describes one TCR beta chain. Its target is unknown. These data are taken from a study of cytomegalovirus exposure and HLA in healthy donors. Background on the study: For the approximately 400 genotyped donors, 75% to 90% fell within the Caucasian-associated ancestry cluster.

Primers for the PCR totalled 60 Vbeta and 13 Jbeta. Generated by immunoSEQ multiplex PCR, the TCRdb table keeps only in-frame clones and is missing some. The repertoire holds roughly 170,000 clones, with more than 70% as singletons. Sampled while nominally healthy, donors likely had unrecorded immune exposures. The ends lost 6 bases at V and 6 bases at J; junction bases unmatched: 12. Germline values: CDR1 SEHNR, CDR2 FQNEAQ (reference sequence). The CDR3 has 18 residues. Regarding the study as a whole: An analysis was carried out at a later point. It showed that HLA-associated TCR beta chains were more clonally expanded than equally common non-associated chains. As confirmed in vitro, a few CMV-associated chains were specific for CMV antigens.

The chain is built from TRBV7-9 and TRBJ2-3, with 16 positions matching TRBD2. The clonotype originates from a woman between 45 and 65 years old in good health and CMV-seropositive. The sample was PBMCs. The CDR3 nucleotides read TGTGCCAGCAGTCCGCTCCCGGGACTAGCGGGGGGGATGGATACGCAGTATTTT. Amino acids: CASSPLPGLAGGMDTQYF.